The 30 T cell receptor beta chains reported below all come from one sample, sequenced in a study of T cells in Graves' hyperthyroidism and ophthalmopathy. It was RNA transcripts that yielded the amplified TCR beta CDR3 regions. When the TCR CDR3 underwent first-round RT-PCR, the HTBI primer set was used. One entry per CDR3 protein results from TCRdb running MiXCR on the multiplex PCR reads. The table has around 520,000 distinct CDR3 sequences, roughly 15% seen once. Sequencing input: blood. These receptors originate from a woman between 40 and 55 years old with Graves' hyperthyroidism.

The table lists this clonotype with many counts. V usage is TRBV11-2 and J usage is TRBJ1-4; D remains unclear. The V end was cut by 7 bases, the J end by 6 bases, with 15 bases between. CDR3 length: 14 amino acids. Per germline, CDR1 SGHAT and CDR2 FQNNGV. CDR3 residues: CASTFFPADEKLFF. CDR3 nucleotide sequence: TGTGCCAGCACCTTTTTCCCAGCGGATGAAAAACTGTTTTTT.

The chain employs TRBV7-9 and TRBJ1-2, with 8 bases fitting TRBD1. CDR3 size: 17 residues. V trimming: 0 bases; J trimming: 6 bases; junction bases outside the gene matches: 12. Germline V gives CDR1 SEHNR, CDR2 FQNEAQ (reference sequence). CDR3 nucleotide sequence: TGTGCCAGCAGCTTAGCTATATTTACAGGGGGACCAGATGGCTACACCTTC. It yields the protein CASSLAIFTGGPDGYTF.

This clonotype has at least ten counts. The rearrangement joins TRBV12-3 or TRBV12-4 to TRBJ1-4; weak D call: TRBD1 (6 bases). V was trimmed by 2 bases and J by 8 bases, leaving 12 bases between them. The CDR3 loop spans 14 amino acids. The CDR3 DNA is TGTGCCAGCAGTTTATCCGGGGGCAGGGAAAAACTGTTTTTT. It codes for CASSLSGGREKLFF.

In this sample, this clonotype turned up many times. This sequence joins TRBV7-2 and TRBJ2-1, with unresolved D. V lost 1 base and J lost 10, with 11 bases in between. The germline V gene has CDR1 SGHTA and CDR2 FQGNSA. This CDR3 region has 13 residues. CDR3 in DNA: TGTGCCAGCAGCTTAGGCTCTTCTGAGGAGCAGTTCTTC. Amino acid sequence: CASSLGSSEEQFF.

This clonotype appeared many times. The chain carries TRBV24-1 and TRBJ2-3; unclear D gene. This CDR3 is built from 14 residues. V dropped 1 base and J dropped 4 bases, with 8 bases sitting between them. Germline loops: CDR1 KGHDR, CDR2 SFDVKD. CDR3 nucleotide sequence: TGTGCCACCAGTGATTTAAGGCGTCCAGATACGCAGTATTTT. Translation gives CATSDLRRPDTQYF.

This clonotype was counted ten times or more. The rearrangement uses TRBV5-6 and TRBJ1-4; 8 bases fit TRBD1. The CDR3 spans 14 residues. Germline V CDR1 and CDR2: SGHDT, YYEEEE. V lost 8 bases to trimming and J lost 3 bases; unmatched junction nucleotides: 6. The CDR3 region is CASGQGTPNEKLFF. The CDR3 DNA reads TGTGCCAGTGGACAGGGAACGCCTAATGAAAAACTGTTTTTT.

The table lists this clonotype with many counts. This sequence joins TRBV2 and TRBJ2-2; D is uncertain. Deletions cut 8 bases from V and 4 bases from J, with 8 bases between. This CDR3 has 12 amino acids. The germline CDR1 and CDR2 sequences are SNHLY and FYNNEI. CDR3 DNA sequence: TGTGCCAGCGATCCGGGCACCGGGGAGCTGTTTTTT. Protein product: CASDPGTGELFF.

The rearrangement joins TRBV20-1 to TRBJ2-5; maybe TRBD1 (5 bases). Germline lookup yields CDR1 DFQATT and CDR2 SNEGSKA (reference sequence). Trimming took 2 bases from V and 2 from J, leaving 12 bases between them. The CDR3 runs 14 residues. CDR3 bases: TGCAGTGCTAGACCCCTACCAGGGCAAGAGACCCAGTACTTC. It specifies CSARPLPGQETQYF.

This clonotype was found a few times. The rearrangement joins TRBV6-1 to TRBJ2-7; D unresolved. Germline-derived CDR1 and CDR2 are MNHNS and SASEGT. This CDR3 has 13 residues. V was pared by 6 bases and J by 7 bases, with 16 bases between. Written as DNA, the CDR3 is TGTGCCAGCAGCCGCTCGGGCCTAGAGGAGCAGTACTTC. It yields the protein CASSRSGLEEQYF.

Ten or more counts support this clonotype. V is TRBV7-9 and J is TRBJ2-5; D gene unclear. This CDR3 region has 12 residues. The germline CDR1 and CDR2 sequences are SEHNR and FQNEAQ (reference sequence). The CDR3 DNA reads TGTGCGGGCGGTCAAAGCCAAGAGACCCAGTACTTC. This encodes CAGGQSQETQYF.

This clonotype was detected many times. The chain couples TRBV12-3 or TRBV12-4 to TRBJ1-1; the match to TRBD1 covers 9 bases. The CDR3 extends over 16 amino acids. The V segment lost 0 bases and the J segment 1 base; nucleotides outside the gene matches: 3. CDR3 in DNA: TGTGCCAGCAGTTTAGCCTGGGACAGGGAGAACACTGAAGCTTTCTTT. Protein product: CASSLAWDRENTEAFF.

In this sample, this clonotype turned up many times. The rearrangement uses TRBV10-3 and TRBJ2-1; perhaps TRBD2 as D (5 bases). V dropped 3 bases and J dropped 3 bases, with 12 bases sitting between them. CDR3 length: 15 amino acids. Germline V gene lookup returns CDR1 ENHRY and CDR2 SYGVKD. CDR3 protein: CAISESSYGYNEQFF. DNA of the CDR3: TGTGCCATCAGTGAATCTAGCTACGGCTACAATGAGCAGTTCTTC.

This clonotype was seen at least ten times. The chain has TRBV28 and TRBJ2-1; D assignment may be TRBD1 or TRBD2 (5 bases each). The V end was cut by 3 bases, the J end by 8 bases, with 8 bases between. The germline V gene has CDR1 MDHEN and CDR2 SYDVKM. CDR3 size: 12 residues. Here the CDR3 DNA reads TGTGCCAGCAGTTTGGGGGTCTATGAGCAGTTCTTC. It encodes CASSLGVYEQFF.

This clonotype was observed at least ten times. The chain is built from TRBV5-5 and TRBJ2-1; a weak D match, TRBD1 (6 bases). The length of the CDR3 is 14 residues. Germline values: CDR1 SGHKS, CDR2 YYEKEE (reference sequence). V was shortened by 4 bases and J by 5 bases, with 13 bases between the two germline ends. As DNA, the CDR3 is TGTGCCAGCAGCCGCCGGGACATAGACAATGAGCAGTTCTTC. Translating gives CASSRRDIDNEQFF.

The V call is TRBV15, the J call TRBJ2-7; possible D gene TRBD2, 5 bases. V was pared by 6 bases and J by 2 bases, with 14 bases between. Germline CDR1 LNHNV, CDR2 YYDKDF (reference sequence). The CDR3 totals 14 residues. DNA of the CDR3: TGTGCCACCAGAGCCGGCACGGGGACCTACGAGCAGTACTTC. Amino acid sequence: CATRAGTGTYEQYF.

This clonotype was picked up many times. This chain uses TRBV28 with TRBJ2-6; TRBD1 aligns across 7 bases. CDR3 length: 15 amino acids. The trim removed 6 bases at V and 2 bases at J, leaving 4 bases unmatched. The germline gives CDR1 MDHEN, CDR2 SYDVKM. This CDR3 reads CASRFDRAGANVLTF. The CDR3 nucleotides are TGTGCCAGCAGATTCGACAGGGCTGGGGCCAACGTCCTGACTTTC.

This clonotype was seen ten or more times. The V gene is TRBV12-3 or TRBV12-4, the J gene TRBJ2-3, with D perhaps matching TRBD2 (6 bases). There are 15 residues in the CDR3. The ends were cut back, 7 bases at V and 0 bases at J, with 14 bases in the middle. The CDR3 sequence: CASTLGGGSTDTQYF. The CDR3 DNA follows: TGTGCCAGCACCCTAGGTGGGGGGAGCACAGATACGCAGTATTTT.

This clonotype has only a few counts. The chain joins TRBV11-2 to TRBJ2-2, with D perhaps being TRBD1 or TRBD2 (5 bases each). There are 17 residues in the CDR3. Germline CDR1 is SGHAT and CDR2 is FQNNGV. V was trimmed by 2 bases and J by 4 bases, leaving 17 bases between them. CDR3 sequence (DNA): TGTGCCAGCAGCTTAATCGGACTGGGGCCCCTCACCGGGGAGCTGTTTTTT. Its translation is CASSLIGLGPLTGELFF. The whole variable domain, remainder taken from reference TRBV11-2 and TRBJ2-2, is EAGVAQSPRYKIIEKRQSVAFWCNPISGHATLYWYQQILGQGPKLLIQFQNNGVVDDSQLPKDRFSAERLKGVDSTLKIQPAKLEDSAVYLCASSLIGLGPLTGELFFGEGSRLTVL.

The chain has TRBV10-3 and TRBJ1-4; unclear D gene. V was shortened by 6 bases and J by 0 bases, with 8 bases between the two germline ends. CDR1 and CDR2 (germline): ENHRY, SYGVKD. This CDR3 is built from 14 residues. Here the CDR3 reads CAISERSTNEKLFF. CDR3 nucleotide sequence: TGTGCCATCAGCGAAAGGTCAACTAATGAAAAACTGTTTTTT.

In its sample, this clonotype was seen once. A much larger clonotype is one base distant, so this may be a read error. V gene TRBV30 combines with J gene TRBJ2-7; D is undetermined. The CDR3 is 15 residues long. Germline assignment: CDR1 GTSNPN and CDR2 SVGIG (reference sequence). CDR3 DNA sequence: TGTGCCTGGAGTGTATCAAAGGGTATGGGGAACGAGCGGTACTTC. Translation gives CAWSVSKGMGNERYF.

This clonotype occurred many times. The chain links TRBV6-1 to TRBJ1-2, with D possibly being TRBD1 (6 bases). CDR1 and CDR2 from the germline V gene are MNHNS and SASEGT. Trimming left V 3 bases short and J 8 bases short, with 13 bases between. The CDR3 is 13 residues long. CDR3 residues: CASSDRGRGGYTF. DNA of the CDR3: TGTGCCAGCAGTGACAGGGGAAGAGGAGGCTACACCTTC.

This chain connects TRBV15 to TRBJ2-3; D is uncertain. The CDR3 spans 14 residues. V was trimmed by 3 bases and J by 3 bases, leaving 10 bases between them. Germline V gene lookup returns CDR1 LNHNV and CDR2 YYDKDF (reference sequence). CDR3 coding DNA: TGTGCCACCAGCAGTCCTCAGTGGACAGATACGCAGTATTTT. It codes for CATSSPQWTDTQYF.

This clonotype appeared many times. The CDR3 spells CASSLGPSGTYNEQFF. Written as DNA, the CDR3 is TGTGCCAGCAGCTTAGGTCCTAGCGGGACCTACAATGAGCAGTTCTTC. This chain joins TRBV7-3 and TRBJ2-1, with 9 bases that match TRBD2. V lost 2 bases to trimming and J lost 2 bases; unmatched junction nucleotides: 4. The V gene's germline CDR1 is SGHTA and CDR2 FQGTGA. This CDR3 is 16 amino acids long.

The CDR3 region has the DNA TGTGCCAGCAGTTCCGGGACTAGAGAGACCCAGTACTTC. Amino acids: CASSSGTRETQYF. This chain uses TRBV12-3 or TRBV12-4 with TRBJ2-5; TRBD2 matches at 8 bases. This CDR3 has 13 amino acids. The ends lost 4 bases at V and 4 bases at J; junction bases unmatched: 2.

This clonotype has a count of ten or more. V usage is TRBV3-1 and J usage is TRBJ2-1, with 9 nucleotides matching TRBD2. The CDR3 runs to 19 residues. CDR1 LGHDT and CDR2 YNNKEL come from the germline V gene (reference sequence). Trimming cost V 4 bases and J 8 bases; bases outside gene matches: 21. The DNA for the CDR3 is TGTGCCAGCAGCCTTAGGCTGGGGGGACTAGCCTCTGGGCCCCATGAGCAGTTCTTC. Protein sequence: CASSLRLGGLASGPHEQFF.

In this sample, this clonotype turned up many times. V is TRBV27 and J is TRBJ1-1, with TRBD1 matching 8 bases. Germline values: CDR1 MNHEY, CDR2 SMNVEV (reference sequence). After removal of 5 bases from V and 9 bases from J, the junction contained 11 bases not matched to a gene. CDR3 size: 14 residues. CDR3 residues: CASSPGTGLTQAFF. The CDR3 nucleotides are TGTGCCAGCAGTCCCGGGACAGGACTAACACAAGCTTTCTTT.

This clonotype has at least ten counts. The CDR3 loop is CATSRDFGGTNEKLFF. In DNA, the CDR3 is TGTGCCACCAGCAGAGATTTTGGGGGGACGAATGAAAAACTGTTTTTT. The J gene is TRBJ1-4, the V gene TRBV15, with TRBD1 as a possible D gene (5 bases). Germline lookup yields CDR1 LNHNV and CDR2 YYDKDF (reference sequence). The CDR3 extends over 16 amino acids. Trimming shortened V by 0 bases and J by 5 bases, and 13 bases separated the two germline ends.

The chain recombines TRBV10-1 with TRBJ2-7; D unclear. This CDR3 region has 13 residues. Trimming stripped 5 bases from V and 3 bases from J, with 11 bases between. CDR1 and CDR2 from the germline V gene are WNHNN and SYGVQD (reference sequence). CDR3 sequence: CASSRHEDYEQYF. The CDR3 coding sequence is TGCGCCAGCAGTAGGCATGAAGACTACGAGCAGTACTTC.

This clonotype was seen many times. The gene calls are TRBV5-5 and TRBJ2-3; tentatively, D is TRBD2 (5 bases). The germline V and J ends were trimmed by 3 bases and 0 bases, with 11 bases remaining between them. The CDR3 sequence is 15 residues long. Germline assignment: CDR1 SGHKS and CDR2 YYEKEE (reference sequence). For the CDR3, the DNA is TGTGCCAGCAGCTCGGACTGGAAGAGCACAGATACGCAGTATTTT. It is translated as CASSSDWKSTDTQYF.

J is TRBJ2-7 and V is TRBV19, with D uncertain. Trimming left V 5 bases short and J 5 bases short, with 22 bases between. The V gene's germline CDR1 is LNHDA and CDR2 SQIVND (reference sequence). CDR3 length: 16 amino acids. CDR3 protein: CASSDLIATPYDEQYF. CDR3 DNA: TGTGCCAGTAGTGACCTTATAGCCACACCCTATGACGAGCAGTACTTC.